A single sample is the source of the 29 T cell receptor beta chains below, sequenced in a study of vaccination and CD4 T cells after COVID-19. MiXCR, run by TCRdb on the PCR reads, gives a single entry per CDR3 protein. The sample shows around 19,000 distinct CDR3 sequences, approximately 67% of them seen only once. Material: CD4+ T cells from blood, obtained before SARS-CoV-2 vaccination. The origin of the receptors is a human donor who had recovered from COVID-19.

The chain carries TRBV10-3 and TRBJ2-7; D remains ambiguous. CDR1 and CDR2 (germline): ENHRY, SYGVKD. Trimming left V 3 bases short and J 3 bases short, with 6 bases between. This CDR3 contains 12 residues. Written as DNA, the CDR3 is TGTGCCATCAGTGATCGCCGCTACGAGCAGTACTTC. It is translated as CAISDRRYEQYF.

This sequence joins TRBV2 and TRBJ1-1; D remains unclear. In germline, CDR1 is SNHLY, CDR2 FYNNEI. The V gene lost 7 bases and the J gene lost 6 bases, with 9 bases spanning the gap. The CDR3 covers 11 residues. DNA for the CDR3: TGTGCCAGCAAGGAAAGGGCTGAAGCTTTCTTT. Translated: CASKERAEAFF.

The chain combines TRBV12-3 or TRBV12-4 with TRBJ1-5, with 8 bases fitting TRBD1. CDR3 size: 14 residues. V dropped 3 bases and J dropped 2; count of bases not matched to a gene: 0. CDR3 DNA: TGTGCCAGCAGTTTGACAGGGGGCAATCAGCCCCAGCATTTT. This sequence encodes CASSLTGGNQPQHF.

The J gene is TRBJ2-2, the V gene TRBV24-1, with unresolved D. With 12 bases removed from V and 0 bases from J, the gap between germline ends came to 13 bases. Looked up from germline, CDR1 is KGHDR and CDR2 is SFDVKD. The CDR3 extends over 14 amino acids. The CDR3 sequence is CAAQGEANTGELFF. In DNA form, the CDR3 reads TGTGCCGCCCAAGGTGAGGCGAACACCGGGGAGCTGTTTTTT.

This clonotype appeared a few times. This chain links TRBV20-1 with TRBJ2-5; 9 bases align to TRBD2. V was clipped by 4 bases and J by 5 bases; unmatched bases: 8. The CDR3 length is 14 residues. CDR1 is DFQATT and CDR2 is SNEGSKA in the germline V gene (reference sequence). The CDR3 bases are TGCAGTGCTAAGGTTAGCGGGAGCCTGGAGACCCAGTACTTC. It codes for CSAKVSGSLETQYF.

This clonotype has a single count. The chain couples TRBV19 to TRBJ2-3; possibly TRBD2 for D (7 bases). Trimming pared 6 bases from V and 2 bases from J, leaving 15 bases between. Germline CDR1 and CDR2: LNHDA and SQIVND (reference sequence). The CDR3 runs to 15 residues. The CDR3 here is CASREGGANTDTQYF. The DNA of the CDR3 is TGTGCCAGTAGGGAGGGGGGGGCGAACACAGATACGCAGTATTTT.

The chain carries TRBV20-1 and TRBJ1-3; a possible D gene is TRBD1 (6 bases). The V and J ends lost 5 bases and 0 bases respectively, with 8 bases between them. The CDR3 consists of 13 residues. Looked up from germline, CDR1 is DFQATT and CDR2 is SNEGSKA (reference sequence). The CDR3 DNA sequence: TGCAGTGCTTACAGGGACTCTGGAAACACCATATATTTT. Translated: CSAYRDSGNTIYF.

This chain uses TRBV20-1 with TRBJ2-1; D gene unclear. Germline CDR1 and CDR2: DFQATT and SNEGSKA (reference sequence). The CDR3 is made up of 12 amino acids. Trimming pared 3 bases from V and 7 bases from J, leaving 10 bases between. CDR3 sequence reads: CSASIGRNEQFF. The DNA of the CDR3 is TGCAGTGCTAGCATCGGGCGGAATGAGCAGTTCTTC.

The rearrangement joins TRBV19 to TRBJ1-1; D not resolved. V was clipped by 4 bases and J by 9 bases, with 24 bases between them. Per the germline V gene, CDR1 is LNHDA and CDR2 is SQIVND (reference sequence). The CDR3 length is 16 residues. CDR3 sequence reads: CASSTLPDLWGFKAFF. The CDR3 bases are TGTGCCAGTAGTACACTGCCGGATTTATGGGGATTTAAAGCTTTCTTT.

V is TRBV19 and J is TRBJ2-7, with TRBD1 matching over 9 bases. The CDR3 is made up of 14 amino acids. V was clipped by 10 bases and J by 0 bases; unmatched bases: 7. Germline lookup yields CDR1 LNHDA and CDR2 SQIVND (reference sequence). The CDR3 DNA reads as TGTGCCACGAGACAGGGGGATCACTCCTACGAGCAGTACTTC. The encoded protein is CATRQGDHSYEQYF.

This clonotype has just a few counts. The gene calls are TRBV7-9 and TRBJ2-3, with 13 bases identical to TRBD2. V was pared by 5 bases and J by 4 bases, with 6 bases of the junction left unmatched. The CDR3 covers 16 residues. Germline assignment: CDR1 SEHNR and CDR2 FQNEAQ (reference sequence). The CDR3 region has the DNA TGTGCCAGCAGCCCGGGACTAGCGGGATTCGCAGATACGCAGTATTTT. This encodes CASSPGLAGFADTQYF.

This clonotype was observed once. CDR3 loop: CSAAPAGMSSYEQYF. In DNA form, the CDR3 reads TGCAGTGCCGCCCCGGCAGGGATGAGCTCCTACGAGCAGTACTTC. The chain is built from TRBV20-1 and TRBJ2-7; possibly TRBD1 for D (5 bases). The germline V gene encodes CDR1 DFQATT and CDR2 SNEGSKA (reference sequence). The CDR3 loop spans 15 amino acids. Trimming removed 6 bases at V and 0 bases at J, with 18 bases between.

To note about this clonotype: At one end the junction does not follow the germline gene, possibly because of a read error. Written as DNA, the CDR3 is TGTGCCACCTCAAAGGGTGGTAGCGGGAGAGGCGGCTTC. Protein product: CATSKGGSGRGGF. The rearrangement joins TRBV2 to TRBJ2-1; 9 bases match TRBD2. The germline gives CDR1 SNHLY, CDR2 FYNNEI. The CDR3 spans 13 residues.

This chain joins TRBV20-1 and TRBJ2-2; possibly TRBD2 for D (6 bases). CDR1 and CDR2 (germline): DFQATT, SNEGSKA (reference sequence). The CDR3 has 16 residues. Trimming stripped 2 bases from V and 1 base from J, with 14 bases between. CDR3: CSARLWRDQNTGELFF. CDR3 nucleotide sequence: TGCAGTGCTAGACTCTGGCGGGACCAGAACACCGGGGAGCTGTTTTTT.

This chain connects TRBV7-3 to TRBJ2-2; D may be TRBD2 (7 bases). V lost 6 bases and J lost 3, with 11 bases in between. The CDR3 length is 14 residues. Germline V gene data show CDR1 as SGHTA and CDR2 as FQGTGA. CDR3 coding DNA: TGTGCCAGCAGAGGGGGGGCCGACACCGGGGAGCTGTTTTTT. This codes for CASRGGADTGELFF.

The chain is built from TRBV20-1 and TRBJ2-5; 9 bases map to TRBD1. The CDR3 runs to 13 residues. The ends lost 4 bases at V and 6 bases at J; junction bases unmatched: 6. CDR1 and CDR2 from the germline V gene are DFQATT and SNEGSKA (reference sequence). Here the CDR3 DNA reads TGCAGTGCTAAAGGACAGGGGACGCAGACCCAGTACTTC. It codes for CSAKGQGTQTQYF.

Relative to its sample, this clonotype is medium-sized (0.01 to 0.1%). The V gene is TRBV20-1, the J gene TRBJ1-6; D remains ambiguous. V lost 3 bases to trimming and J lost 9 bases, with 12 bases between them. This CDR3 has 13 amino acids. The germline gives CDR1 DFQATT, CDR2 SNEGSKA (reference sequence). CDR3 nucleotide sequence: TGCAGTGCTAGGGCAGTAGGTGGTTCACCCCTCCACTTT. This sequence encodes CSARAVGGSPLHF.

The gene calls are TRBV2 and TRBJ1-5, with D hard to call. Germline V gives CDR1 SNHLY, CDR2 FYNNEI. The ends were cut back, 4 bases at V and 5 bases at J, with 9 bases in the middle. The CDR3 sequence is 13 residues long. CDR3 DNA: TGTGCCAGCAGTGCACTACGAGATCAGCCCCAGCATTTT. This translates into CASSALRDQPQHF.

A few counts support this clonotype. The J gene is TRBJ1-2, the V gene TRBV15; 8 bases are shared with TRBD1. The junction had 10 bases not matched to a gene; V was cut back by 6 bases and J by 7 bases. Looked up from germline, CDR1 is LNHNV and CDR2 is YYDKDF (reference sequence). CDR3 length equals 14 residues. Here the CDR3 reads CATSPVQGAGGYTF. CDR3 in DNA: TGTGCCACCAGTCCCGTCCAGGGGGCTGGTGGCTACACCTTC.

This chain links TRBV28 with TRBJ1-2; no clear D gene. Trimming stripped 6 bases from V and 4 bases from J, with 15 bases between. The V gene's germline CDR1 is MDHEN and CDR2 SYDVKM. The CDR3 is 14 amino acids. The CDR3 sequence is CASSRGGEIYGYTF. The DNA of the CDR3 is TGTGCCAGCAGCCGTGGCGGCGAGATCTATGGCTACACCTTC.

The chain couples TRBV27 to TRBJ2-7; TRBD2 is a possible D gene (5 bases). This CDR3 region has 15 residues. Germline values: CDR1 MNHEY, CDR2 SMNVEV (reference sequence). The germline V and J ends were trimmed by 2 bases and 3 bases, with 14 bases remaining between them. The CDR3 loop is CASSLGRAGNYEQYF. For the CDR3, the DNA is TGTGCCAGCAGTTTAGGGCGGGCCGGGAACTACGAGCAGTACTTC.

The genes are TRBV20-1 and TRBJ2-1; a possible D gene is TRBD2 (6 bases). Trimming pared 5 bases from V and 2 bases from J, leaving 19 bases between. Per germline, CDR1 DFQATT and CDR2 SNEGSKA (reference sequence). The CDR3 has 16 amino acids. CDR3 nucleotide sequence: TGCAGTGCTCACCGCCCCGGGACTCATCCCTACAATGAGCAGTTCTTC. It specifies CSAHRPGTHPYNEQFF.

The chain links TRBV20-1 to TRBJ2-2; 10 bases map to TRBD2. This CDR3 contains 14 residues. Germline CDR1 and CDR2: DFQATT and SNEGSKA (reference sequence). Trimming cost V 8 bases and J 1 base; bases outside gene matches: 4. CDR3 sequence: CSSKREGNTGELFF. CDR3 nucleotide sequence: TGCAGTTCAAAGCGGGAGGGGAACACCGGGGAGCTGTTTTTT.

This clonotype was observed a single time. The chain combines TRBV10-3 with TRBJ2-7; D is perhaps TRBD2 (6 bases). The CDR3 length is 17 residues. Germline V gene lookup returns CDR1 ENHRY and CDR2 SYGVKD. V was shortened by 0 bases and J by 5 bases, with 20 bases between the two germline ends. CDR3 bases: TGTGCCATCAGTGAGTCGACTAGACCCGCAGCCGTAGACGAGCAGTACTTC. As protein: CAISESTRPAAVDEQYF.

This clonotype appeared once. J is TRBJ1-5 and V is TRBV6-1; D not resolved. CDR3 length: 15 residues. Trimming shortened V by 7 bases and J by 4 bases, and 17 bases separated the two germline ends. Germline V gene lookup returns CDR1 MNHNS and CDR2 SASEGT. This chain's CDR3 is CASKNKDRFNQPQHF. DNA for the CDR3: TGTGCCAGCAAGAACAAGGACCGGTTTAATCAGCCCCAGCATTTT.

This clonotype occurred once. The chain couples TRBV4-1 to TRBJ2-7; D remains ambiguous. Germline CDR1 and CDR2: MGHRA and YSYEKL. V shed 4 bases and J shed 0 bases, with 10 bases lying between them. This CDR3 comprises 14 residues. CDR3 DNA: TGCGCCAGCAGCCCCTGGACGGTCTCCTACGAGCAGTACTTC. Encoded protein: CASSPWTVSYEQYF.

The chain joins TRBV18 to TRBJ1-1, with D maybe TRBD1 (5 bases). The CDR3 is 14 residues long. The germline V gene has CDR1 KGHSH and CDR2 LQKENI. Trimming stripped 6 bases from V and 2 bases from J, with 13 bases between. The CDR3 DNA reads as TGTGCCAGCTCGCCGATAGGACAAAACACTGAAGCTTTCTTT. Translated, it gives CASSPIGQNTEAFF.

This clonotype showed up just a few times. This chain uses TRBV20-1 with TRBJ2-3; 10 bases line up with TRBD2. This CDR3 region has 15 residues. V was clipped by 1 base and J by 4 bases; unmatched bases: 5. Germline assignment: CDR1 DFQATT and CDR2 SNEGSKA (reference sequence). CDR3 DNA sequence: TGCAGTGCTAGAGTGGCTAGCGGGAGATCAGATACGCAGTATTTT. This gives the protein CSARVASGRSDTQYF.

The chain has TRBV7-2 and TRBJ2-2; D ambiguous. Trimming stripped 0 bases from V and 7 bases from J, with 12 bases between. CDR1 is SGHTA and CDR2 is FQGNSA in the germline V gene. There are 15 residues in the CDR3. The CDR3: CASSLATPGFGELFF. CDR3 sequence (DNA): TGTGCCAGCAGCTTAGCGACTCCAGGTTTCGGGGAGCTGTTTTTT.